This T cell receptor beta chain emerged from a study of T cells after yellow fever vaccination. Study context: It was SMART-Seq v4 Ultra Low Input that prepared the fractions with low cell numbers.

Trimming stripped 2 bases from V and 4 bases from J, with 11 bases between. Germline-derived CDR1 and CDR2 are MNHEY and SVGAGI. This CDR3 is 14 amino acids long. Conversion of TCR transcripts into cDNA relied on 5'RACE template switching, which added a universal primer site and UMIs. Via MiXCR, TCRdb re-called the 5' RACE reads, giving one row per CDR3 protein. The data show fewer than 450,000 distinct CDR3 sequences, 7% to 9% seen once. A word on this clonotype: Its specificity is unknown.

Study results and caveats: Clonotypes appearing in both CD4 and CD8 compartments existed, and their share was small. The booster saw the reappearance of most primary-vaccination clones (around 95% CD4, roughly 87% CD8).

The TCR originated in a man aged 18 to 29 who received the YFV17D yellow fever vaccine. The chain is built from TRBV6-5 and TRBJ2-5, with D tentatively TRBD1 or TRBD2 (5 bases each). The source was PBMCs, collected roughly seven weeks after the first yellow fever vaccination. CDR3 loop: CASSYTGGGETQYF. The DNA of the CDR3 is TGTGCCAGCAGTTACACGGGTGGGGGAGAGACCCAGTACTTC.